This record covers a single T cell receptor beta chain. The antigen remains unidentified. Germline V gene sequence: CDR1 SGHTA, CDR2 FQGNSA. V was cut by 4 bases and J by 2 bases, with 12 bases left in between. CDR3 length: 14 residues. Some clones are missing from TCRdb's copy, which holds only in-frame ones; the method was immunoSEQ multiplex PCR. Among some 86,000 clones listed, about 86% were seen once. The data derive from a study of OX40 agonist ivuxolimab in advanced cancers. The wider study: Ivuxolimab, an agonistic anti-OX40 (CD134) antibody, was given to patients. Three partial responders included one hepatocellular carcinoma patient and two cutaneous melanoma patients. Study-wide findings and caveats: Clonal expansion was seen in CD4+ and CD8+ blood T cells by week 6 at 0.1 to 3.0 mg/kg. Expanded clones were, on average, more numerous in CD8+ T cells than in CD4+.

The genes are TRBV7-2 and TRBJ2-7; the D gene is possibly TRBD2 (6 bases). This TCR was sampled from an adult with an advanced solid tumor such as melanoma, head and neck, liver or kidney cancer. Sequencing used CD4+ or CD8+ T cells sorted from blood, obtained in a trial of the OX40 agonist ivuxolimab. CDR3 DNA: TGTGCCAGCAGCTACGGGGGACCGGCCTACGAGCAGTACTTC. It codes for CASSYGGPAYEQYF.